Listed below are T cell receptor beta chains from one sample, sequenced in a study of CD8+CD57+ T cells in acquired aplastic anemia. Using its own MiXCR run on the reads, TCRdb lists one record per CDR3 protein. Of some 290,000 distinct CDR3 sequences listed, approximately 56% were seen once; the top ten hold 6.5% to 10%. The sequenced sample consisted of sorted CD4+, CD8+, or CD8+CD57+ T cells (not recorded which) from PBMCs. All receptors come from a human donor with severe aplastic anemia or a healthy control (not recorded which). Each CDR3 is given with its conserved first and last residue. The order of the fields is CDR3 protein, CDR3 DNA, V gene, D gene, J gene, clone size. D genes are given only for firm matches. Clone size is not always given. Where it is, it says once, few, many or a class for expanded clones.

CDR3: CASSPSGRNTEAFF; DNA: TGTGCCAGCAGCCCATCGGGACGGAACACTGAAGCTTTCTTT; V: TRBV9; D: -; J: TRBJ1-1; size: -
CDR3: CASSWTGGNEQFF; DNA: TGTGCCAGCAGTTGGACAGGGGGGAATGAGCAGTTCTTC; V: TRBV25-1; D: TRBD1; J: TRBJ2-1; size: few
CDR3: CAISSVIAGDQGTQYF; DNA: TGTGCCATCAGTTCTGTCATAGCGGGGGACCAAGGGACCCAGTACTTC; V: TRBV10-3; D: TRBD2; J: TRBJ2-5; size: -
CDR3: CASSESRVLGEAMNTEAFF; DNA: TGCGCCAGCAGTGAGTCCCGGGTCTTAGGGGAGGCCATGAACACTGAAGCTTTCTTT; V: TRBV10-1; D: -; J: TRBJ1-1; size: -
CDR3: CASSLFKGEAFF; DNA: TGTGCCAGCAGCTTGTTTAAGGGCGAAGCTTTCTTT; V: TRBV5-6; D: -; J: TRBJ1-1; size: many
CDR3: CASSGVGYEQYF; DNA: TGTGCCAGCAGCGGCGTAGGCTACGAGCAGTACTTC; V: TRBV9; D: -; J: TRBJ2-7; size: -
CDR3: CASSDENQPQHF; DNA: TGTGCCAGCAGCGACGAGAATCAGCCCCAGCATTTT; V: TRBV9; D: -; J: TRBJ1-5; size: -
CDR3: CASSLEPGNSYNEQFF; DNA: TGTGCCAGCAGCTTAGAACCGGGGAACTCCTACAATGAGCAGTTCTTC; V: TRBV11-1; D: -; J: TRBJ2-1; size: -
CDR3: CASSTRGQTNTEAFF; DNA: TGTGCCAGTAGTACACGGGGACAGACTAACACTGAAGCTTTCTTT; V: TRBV19; D: TRBD1; J: TRBJ1-1; size: -
CDR3: CASSLNAVNTEAFF; DNA: TGTGCCAGCAGCTTAAATGCAGTGAACACTGAAGCTTTCTTT; V: TRBV7-2; D: -; J: TRBJ1-1; size: many
CDR3: CASSNSYEQYF; DNA: TGTGCCAGCAGCAACTCCTACGAGCAGTACTTC; V: TRBV19; D: -; J: TRBJ2-7; size: many
CDR3: CASSDPASGGFQETQYF; DNA: TGTGCCAGCAGTGACCCCGCTAGCGGGGGGTTCCAAGAGACCCAGTACTTC; V: TRBV6-4; D: TRBD2; J: TRBJ2-5; size: many
CDR3: CASSLDPRGTGELFF; DNA: TGTGCCAGCAGCTTAGATCCCAGGGGCACCGGGGAGCTGTTTTTT; V: TRBV7-9; D: -; J: TRBJ2-2; size: -
CDR3: CASSQGLRDQPQYF; DNA: TGCGCCAGCAGCCAAGGACTGCGCGATCAGCCCCAGTACTTC; V: TRBV4-3; D: -; J: TRBJ2-5; size: -
CDR3: CASERGVNTEAFF; DNA: TGTGCCAGCGAGCGGGGGGTGAACACTGAAGCTTTCTTT; V: TRBV5-4; D: -; J: TRBJ1-1; size: -
CDR3: CASSLGDTTYEQYF; DNA: TGTGCCAGCAGTTTAGGGGACACAACCTACGAGCAGTACTTC; V: TRBV6-1; D: -; J: TRBJ2-7; size: many
CDR3: CASSVETGFVYEQYF; DNA: TGTGCCAGCAGCGTAGAGACAGGATTTGTCTACGAGCAGTACTTC; V: TRBV9; D: -; J: TRBJ2-7; size: -
CDR3: CASSLQRTASYTDTQYF; DNA: TGTGCCAGCAGCTTACAACGGACAGCATCCTACACAGATACGCAGTATTTT; V: TRBV7-2; D: -; J: TRBJ2-3; size: -
CDR3: CSARRGLGMGNTEAF; DNA: TGCAGTGCTAGACGGGGCCTGGGGATGGGGAACACTGAAGCTTTC; V: TRBV20-1; D: -; J: TRBJ2-6; size: -
CDR3: CASTPLGGANEKLFF; DNA: TGTGCCAGCACCCCCCTAGGGGGCGCTAATGAAAAACTGTTTTTT; V: TRBV2; D: TRBD1; J: TRBJ1-4; size: many
CDR3: CSAGPTGKQYF; DNA: TGCAGTGCTGGACCCACAGGGAAACAGTACTTC; V: TRBV20-1; D: -; J: TRBJ2-7; size: many
CDR3: CSGSAGGLTDTQFF; DNA: TGCAGTGGGTCAGCGGGGGGACTCACAGATACGCAGTTCTTC; V: TRBV20-1; D: TRBD2; J: TRBJ2-1; size: few
CDR3: CASSTGDRGTNEKLFF; DNA: TGCGCCAGCAGCACGGGCGACAGGGGAACTAATGAAAAACTGTTTTTT; V: TRBV5-1; D: TRBD1; J: TRBJ1-4; size: many
CDR3: CASSIDRGGNQPQHF; DNA: TGTGCCAGTAGTATAGATCGAGGGGGCAATCAGCCCCAGCATTTT; V: TRBV19; D: -; J: TRBJ1-5; size: many
CDR3: CASVKLASNTGELFF; DNA: TGTGCCAGCGTGAAGTTAGCGTCGAACACCGGGGAGCTGTTTTTT; V: TRBV7-9; D: -; J: TRBJ2-2; size: -
CDR3: CSARNPGGGYEQYF; DNA: TGCAGTGCTAGAAACCCCGGGGGAGGCTACGAGCAGTACTTC; V: TRBV20-1; D: -; J: TRBJ2-7; size: -
CDR3: CASSRGQQDSPLHF; DNA: TGCGCCAGCAGTCGCGGACAGCAGGATTCACCCCTCCACTTT; V: TRBV5-1; D: -; J: TRBJ1-6; size: many
CDR3: CASSALPGTGGFSGANVLTF; DNA: TGTGCCAGTAGTGCACTTCCCGGGACAGGGGGATTTTCTGGGGCCAACGTCCTGACTTTC; V: TRBV19; D: TRBD1; J: TRBJ2-6; size: many
CDR3: CSANPGGNEQFF; DNA: TGCAGTGCGAACCCAGGGGGCAATGAGCAGTTCTTC; V: TRBV20-1; D: TRBD1; J: TRBJ2-1; size: few
CDR3: CASSDWDSGNTIYF; DNA: TGTGCCAGCAGTGATTGGGACTCTGGAAACACCATATATTTT; V: TRBV2; D: -; J: TRBJ1-3; size: -